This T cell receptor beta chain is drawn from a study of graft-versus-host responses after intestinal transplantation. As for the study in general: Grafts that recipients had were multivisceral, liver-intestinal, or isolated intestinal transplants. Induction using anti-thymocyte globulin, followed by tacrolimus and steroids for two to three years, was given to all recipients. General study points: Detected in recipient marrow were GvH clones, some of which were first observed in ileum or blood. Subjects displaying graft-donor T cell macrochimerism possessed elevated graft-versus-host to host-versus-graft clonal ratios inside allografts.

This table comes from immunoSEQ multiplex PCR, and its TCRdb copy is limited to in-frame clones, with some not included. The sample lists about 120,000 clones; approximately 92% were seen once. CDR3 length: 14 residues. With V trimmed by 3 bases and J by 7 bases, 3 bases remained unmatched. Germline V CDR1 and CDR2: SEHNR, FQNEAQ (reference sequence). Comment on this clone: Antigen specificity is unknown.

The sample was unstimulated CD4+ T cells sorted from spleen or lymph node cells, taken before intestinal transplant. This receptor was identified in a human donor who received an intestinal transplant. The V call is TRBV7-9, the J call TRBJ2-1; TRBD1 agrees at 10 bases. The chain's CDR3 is CASSFGQGGNEQFF. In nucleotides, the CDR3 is TGTGCCAGCAGCTTCGGACAGGGGGGGAATGAGCAGTTCTTC.